These T cell receptor beta chains were read from a single sample in a study of blood T cell repertoires in COVID-19. Assay: immunoSEQ multiplex PCR; the TCRdb copy retains only in-frame clones and omits some. In the table there are around 60,000 clones, 90% of which are singletons. Input material: peripheral blood. The receptors originated from an elderly woman with active COVID-19. The CDR3 runs from the conserved cysteine through the conserved F or W. The D gene is left open where the match is weak. The size of a clone is reported for some rows only, either as once, few or many, or as a class for expanded clones.

v_gene	d_gene	j_gene	abundance	CDR3aa	CDR3nt
TRBV6-5	.	TRBJ2-3	.	CASVAAGTDTQYF	TGTGCCAGCGTGGCGGCGGGCACAGATACGCAGTATTTT
TRBV5-1	TRBD2	TRBJ2-1	.	CASSRGTSLDEQFF	TGCGCCAGCAGTAGGGGGACTAGCTTGGATGAGCAGTTCTTC
TRBV4-2	.	TRBJ1-2	.	CASSQAPGPLEGYTF	TGTGCCAGCAGCCAAGCTCCAGGGCCCTTGGAGGGCTACACCTTC
TRBV5-4	TRBD2	TRBJ2-3	.	CASGGGGDTQYF	TGTGCCAGCGGCGGGGGAGGAGATACGCAGTATTTT
TRBV9	.	TRBJ1-1	.	CASSVAGSFDEAFF	TGTGCCAGCAGCGTAGCTGGGAGTTTTGATGAAGCTTTCTTT
TRBV28	TRBD1	TRBJ2-2	.	CASYRGGYTGELFF	TGTGCCAGTTACAGGGGTGGGTACACCGGGGAGCTGTTTTTT
TRBV28	.	TRBJ1-2	few	CASRLDKNYGYTF	TGTGCCAGCAGACTGGACAAAAACTATGGCTACACCTTC
TRBV6-5	.	TRBJ1-6	.	CASTLRNSPLHF	TGTGCCAGCACTTTACGGAATTCACCCCTCCACTTT
TRBV5-3	TRBD2	TRBJ2-1	.	CARRATSGEYNEQFF	TGTGCCAGACGAGCGACTAGCGGAGAGTACAATGAGCAGTTCTTC
TRBV5-1	.	TRBJ2-1	.	CASSLDGSSYNEQFF	TGCGCCAGCAGCTTGGACGGGAGCTCCTACAATGAGCAGTTCTTC
TRBV29-1	.	TRBJ1-4	.	CSVGHNGEKLFF	TGCAGCGTGGGGCACAATGGAGAAAAACTGTTTTTT
TRBV5-1	.	TRBJ1-1	.	CASSLMAGAATEAFF	TGCGCCAGCAGCTTGATGGCGGGGGCGGCCACTGAAGCTTTCTTT
TRBV7-9	TRBD1	TRBJ2-6	.	CASSPTGGDGANVLTF	TGTGCCAGCAGCCCCACAGGGGGTGATGGGGCCAACGTCCTGACTTTC
TRBV5-1	TRBD1	TRBJ2-2	.	CASSPRTGGGELFF	TGCGCCAGCAGCCCCAGGACAGGGGGCGGGGAGCTGTTTTTT
TRBV6-5	.	TRBJ2-1	.	CASSPQGGNEQFF	TGTGCCAGCAGTCCACAGGGCGGCAATGAGCAGTTCTTC
TRBV24-1	TRBD1	TRBJ2-5	.	CATSDAGQGGQETQYF	TGTGCCACCAGTGATGCGGGACAGGGGGGCCAAGAGACCCAGTACTTC
TRBV28	TRBD2	TRBJ2-7	.	CASSAGLAGDPYEQYF	TGTGCCAGCAGTGCGGGACTAGCGGGAGACCCCTACGAGCAGTACTTC
TRBV14	.	TRBJ1-6	once	CASSHAGPLHF	TGTGCCAGCAGCCATGCAGGGCCCCTCCACTTT
TRBV6-5	TRBD2	TRBJ2-1	.	CASVLSLADYNEQFF	TGTGCCAGCGTTTTGTCCCTAGCGGATTACAATGAGCAGTTCTTC
TRBV5-1	TRBD2	TRBJ2-5	.	CASSPLAGAETQYF	TGCGCCAGCAGCCCTCTAGCGGGGGCGGAGACCCAGTACTTC